Sequencing of this TCR beta chain was carried out in a study of vaccination and CD4 T cells after COVID-19. This clonotype turned up a few times. Antigen: not known. The treatment: approximately nine-day PBMC culture with coronavirus spike peptide pools or control peptides (ViraFEST assay). Before the COVID-19 pandemic (2011-2018), CD4+ T cells were obtained from the unexposed donor. Oncomine TCR Beta short-read sequencing was applied to DNA from cultured CD4+ T cells. CD4+ T cells were cultured, and genomic DNA was extracted from them. TCRdb re-derived calls from the PCR reads in MiXCR, one entry per CDR3 protein. Of 8,500 to 14,000 distinct CDR3 sequences detected, about two fifths appear once; the ten largest clones hold under 25%. Sequencing was performed on CD4+ T cells from blood, cultured in vitro. This clonotype was sampled from a human donor in good health.

CDR3 in amino acids: CASSLMGGPGELFF. Written as DNA, the CDR3 is TGTGCCAGCAGCTTAATGGGGGGCCCCGGGGAGCTGTTTTTT. The chain has TRBV7-2 and TRBJ2-2; perhaps D is TRBD1 or TRBD2 (6 bases each). The CDR3 consists of 14 residues. V was cut by 2 bases and J by 6 bases, with 10 bases left in between. From germline, CDR1 is SGHTA and CDR2 FQGNSA.